Below, one TCR beta chain is given with its context. Its antigen is not identified. This entry is derived from a study of a mutant IDH1 vaccine in newly diagnosed glioma. Only in-frame clones appear in the TCRdb table, and some are missing; sequencing was by immunoSEQ multiplex PCR. The sample shows fewer than 100,000 clones, 90% to 95% of them seen only once. Time point indicated: week 5, during vaccination. Doses comprised 300 ug of mutant IDH1 20-mer peptide each, plus topical imiquimod. CDR1 and CDR2 (germline): MNHEY, SMNVEV (reference sequence). The CDR3 has 19 amino acids. After removal of 6 bases from V and 4 bases from J, the junction contained 16 bases not matched to a gene. Regarding the study as a whole: Among top peripheral T cell clonotypes, changes seemed unrelated to pseudoprogression.

The specimen was PBMCs, collected from a glioma patient whose treatment included an IDH1 peptide vaccine. The V call is TRBV27, the J call TRBJ2-7; the match to TRBD2 covers 15 bases. This receptor was identified in a woman in her fifties or sixties with glioma. Here the CDR3 reads CASRPSRTSGRAEGYEQYF. In nucleotides, the CDR3 is TGTGCCAGCAGGCCCTCACGGACTAGCGGGAGGGCCGAGGGTTACGAGCAGTACTTC.